This TCR beta chain derives from a study of T cells in localized non-small cell lung cancer. Study observations and caveats: In uninvolved adjacent lung, T cell clonality reached its highest value, exceeding tumor. Those with higher blood T cell density had longer overall survival. There were a median 57 of the top 100 tumor clones appearing in adjacent lung.

Remarks on this clone: Its cognate antigen is unknown.

V was clipped by 4 bases and J by 11 bases; unmatched bases: 14. The CDR3 consists of 15 residues. Per germline, CDR1 MGHRA and CDR2 YSYEKL. Only in-frame clones appear in the TCRdb table, and some are missing; sequencing was by immunoSEQ multiplex PCR. The data show 7,000 to 8,500 clones, approximately 50% seen once. This rearrangement joins TRBV4-1 to TRBJ2-1, with TRBD2 matching 7 bases. The starting material was lymph node tissue, obtained before any cancer treatment. The clonotype comes from a female donor of 60 years or more with stage I lung adenocarcinoma. CDR3 amino acids: CASSPLSGKGNKQFF. CDR3 in DNA: TGCGCCAGCAGCCCTCTAAGCGGGAAAGGGAATAAGCAGTTCTTC.